This T cell receptor beta chain was sequenced in a study of T-cell memory formation after mild COVID-19. Looking at the study overall: Largely, TCR clusters stayed within a single donor. Regarding the study as a whole: CD4/CD8 balance characterized clones contracting day 15 to 85, and CD4+ skew characterized later expanders.

The CDR3 has 16 residues. J was trimmed by 2 bases and V by 5 bases; bases with no gene match: 9. CDR1 is SGHVS and CDR2 is FQNEAQ in the germline V gene. TCRdb used MiXCR to reprocess the 5' RACE reads, holding one entry per CDR3 protein. This sample yields some 490,000 distinct CDR3 sequences, of which 18% are seen a single time; roughly an eighth belongs to the top ten. The table lists this clonotype with a few counts. The antigen is undetermined. Sequencing used PBMCs or a T cell subset sorted from them (not recorded which). This clonotype was sampled from an adult woman who had mild COVID-19 (a few samples of this study predate the infection). Cell type and time point are not known. This sequence joins TRBV7-8 and TRBJ2-3, with TRBD2 matching over 8 bases. CDR3 sequence: CASSLHSGAPTDTQYF. The CDR3 nucleotides read TGTGCCAGCAGCCTCCATAGCGGGGCTCCCACAGATACGCAGTATTTT.